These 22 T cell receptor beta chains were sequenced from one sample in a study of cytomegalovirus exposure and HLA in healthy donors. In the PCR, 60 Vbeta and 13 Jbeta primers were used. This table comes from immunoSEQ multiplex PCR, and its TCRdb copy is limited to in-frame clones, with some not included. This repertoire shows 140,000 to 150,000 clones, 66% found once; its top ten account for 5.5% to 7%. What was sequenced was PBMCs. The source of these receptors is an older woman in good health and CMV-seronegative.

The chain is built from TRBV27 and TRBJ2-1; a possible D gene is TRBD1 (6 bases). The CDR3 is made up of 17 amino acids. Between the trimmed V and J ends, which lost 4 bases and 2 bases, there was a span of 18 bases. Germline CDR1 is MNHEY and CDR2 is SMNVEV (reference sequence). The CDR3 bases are TGTGCCAGCAGTTCGCCCTTAGACAGGAGTACCTACAATGAGCAGTTCTTC. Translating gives CASSSPLDRSTYNEQFF.

In nucleotides, the CDR3 is TGCAGCGTTGCTAGGGCCAGCGGAGACAATGAGCAGTTCTTC. This encodes CSVARASGDNEQFF. The chain links TRBV29-1 to TRBJ2-1; D possibly corresponds to TRBD2 (5 bases). V was cut by 4 bases and J by 5 bases, with 15 bases left in between. The germline V gene has CDR1 SQVTM and CDR2 ANQGSEA. The CDR3 totals 14 residues.

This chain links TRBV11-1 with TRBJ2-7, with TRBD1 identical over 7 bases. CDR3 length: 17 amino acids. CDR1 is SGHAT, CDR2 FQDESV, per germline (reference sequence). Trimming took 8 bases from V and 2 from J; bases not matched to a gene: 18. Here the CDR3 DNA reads TGTGCCAGCGGGGCCCACAGGGGCCGGGTGGAGGCCTACGAGCAGTACTTC. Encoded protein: CASGAHRGRVEAYEQYF. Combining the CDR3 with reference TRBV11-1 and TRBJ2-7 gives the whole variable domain EAEVAQSPRYKITEKSQAVAFWCDPISGHATLYWYRQILGQGPELLVQFQDESVVDDSQLPKDRFSAERLKGVDSTLKIQPAELGDSAMYLCASGAHRGRVEAYEQYFGPGTRLTVT.

The CDR3 is CASSLDRGRGELFF. For the CDR3, the DNA is TGTGCCAGCAGCTTAGACAGGGGTCGCGGGGAGCTGTTTTTT. The rearrangement joins TRBV7-8 to TRBJ2-2, with 7 bases aligning to TRBD1. The CDR3 has 14 amino acids. The V gene end was trimmed by 1 base and the J gene end by 7 bases; junction bases not matched to a gene: 3. Per the germline V gene, CDR1 is SGHVS and CDR2 is FQNEAQ.

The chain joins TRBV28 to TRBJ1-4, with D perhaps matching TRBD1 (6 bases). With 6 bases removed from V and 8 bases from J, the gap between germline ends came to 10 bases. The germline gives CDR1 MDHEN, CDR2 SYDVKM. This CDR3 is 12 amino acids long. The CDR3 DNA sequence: TGTGCCAGCAGAAGGGGGATCGAAAAACTGTTTTTT. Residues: CASRRGIEKLFF.

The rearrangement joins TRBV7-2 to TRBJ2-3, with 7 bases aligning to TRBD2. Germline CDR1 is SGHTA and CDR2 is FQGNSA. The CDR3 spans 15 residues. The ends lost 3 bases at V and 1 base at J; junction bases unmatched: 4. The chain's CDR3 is CASSLGLRGTDTQYF. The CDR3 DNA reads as TGTGCCAGCAGCTTGGGACTAAGGGGCACAGATACGCAGTATTTT.

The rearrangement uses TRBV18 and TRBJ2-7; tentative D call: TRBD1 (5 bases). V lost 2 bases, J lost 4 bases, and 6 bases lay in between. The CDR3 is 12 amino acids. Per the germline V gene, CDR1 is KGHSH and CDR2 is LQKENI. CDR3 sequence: CASSPGAYEQYF. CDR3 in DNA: TGTGCCAGCTCACCAGGGGCATACGAGCAGTACTTC.

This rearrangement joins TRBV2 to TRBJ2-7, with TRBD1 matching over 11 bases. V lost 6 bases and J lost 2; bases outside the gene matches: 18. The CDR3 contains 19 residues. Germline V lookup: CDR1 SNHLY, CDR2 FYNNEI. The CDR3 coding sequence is TGTGCCAGCAGCGCCGGTGGGGGACAGGGGGGCTTGGTCCCCTACGAGCAGTACTTC. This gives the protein CASSAGGGQGGLVPYEQYF.

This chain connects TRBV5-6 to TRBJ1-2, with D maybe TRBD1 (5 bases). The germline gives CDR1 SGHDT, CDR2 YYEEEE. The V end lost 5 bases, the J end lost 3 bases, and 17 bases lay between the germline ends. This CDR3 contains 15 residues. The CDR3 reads CASRSGLGRDYGYTF. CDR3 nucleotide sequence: TGTGCCAGCAGGTCCGGGCTGGGGCGCGACTATGGCTACACCTTC.

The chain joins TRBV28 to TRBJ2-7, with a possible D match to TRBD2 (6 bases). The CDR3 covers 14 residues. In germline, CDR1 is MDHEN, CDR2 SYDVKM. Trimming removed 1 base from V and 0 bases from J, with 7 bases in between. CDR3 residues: CASSLSSVSYEQYF. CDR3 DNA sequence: TGTGCCAGCAGTTTATCTAGCGTCTCCTACGAGCAGTACTTC.

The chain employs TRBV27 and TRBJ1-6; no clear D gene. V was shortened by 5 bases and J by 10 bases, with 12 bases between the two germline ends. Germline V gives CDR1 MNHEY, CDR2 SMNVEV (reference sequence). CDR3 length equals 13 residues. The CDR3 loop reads CASSPSTPSPLHF. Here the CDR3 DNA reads TGTGCCAGCAGTCCCTCAACACCGTCACCCCTCCACTTT.

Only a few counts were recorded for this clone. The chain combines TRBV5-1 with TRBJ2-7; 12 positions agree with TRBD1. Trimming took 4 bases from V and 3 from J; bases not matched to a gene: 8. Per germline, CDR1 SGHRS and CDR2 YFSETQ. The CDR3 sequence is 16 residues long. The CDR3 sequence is CASSEGQGAAGYEQYF. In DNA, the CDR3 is TGCGCCAGCAGCGAGGGACAGGGGGCTGCTGGCTACGAGCAGTACTTC.

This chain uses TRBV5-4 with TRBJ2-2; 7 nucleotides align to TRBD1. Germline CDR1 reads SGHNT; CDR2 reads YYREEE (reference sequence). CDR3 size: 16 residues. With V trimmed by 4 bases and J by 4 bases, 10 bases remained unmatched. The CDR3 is CASSELATGVTGELFF. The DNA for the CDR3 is TGTGCCAGCAGCGAGTTAGCCACAGGGGTCACCGGGGAGCTGTTTTTT.

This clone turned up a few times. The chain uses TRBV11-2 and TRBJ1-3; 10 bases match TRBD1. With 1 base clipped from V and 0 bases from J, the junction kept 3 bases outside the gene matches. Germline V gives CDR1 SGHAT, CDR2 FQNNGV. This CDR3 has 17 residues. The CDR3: CASSLAGTGVSGNTIYF. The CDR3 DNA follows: TGTGCCAGCAGCTTAGCCGGGACAGGGGTCTCTGGAAACACCATATATTTT.

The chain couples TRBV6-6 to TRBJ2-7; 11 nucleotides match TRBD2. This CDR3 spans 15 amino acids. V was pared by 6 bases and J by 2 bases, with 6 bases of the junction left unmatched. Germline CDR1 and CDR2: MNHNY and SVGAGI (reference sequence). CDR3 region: CASSSGLAVAYEQYF. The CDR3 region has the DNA TGTGCCAGCAGCTCGGGACTAGCGGTGGCCTACGAGCAGTACTTC.

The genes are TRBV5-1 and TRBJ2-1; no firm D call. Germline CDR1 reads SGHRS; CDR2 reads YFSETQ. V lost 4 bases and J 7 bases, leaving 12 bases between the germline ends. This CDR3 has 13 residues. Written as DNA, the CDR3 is TGCGCCAGCAGCCCCCCGGTGCCAAATGAGCAGTTCTTC. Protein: CASSPPVPNEQFF.

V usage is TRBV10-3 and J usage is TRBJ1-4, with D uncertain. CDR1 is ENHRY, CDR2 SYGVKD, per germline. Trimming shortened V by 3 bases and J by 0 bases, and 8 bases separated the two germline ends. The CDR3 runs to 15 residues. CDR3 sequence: CAISEQPATNEKLFF. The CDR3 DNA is TGTGCCATCAGTGAACAGCCTGCAACTAATGAAAAACTGTTTTTT.

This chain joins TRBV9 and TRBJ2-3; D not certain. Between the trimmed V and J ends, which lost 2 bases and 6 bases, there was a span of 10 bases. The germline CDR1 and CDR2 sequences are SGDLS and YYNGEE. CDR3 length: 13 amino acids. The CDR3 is CASSVRGGDTQYF. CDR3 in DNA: TGTGCCAGCAGCGTCCGCGGTGGGGATACGCAGTATTTT.

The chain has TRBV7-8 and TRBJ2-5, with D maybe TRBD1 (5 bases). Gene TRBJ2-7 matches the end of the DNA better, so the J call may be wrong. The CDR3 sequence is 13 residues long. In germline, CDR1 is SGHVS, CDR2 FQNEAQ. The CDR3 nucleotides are TGTGCCAGCAGCTTGACAGTAACCTACGAGCAGTACTTC. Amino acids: CASSLTVTYEQYF.

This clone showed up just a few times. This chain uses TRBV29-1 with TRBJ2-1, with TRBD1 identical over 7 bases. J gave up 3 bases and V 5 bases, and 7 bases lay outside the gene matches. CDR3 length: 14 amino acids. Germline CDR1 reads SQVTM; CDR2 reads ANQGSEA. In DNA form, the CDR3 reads TGCAGCGTTAGCCGGGACAGAAGCTACAATGAGCAGTTCTTC. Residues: CSVSRDRSYNEQFF.

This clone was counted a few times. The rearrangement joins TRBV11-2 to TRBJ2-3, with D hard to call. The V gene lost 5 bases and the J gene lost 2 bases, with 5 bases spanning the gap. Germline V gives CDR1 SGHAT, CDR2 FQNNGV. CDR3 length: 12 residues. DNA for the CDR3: TGTGCCAGCAGCCAGTTCACAGATACGCAGTATTTT. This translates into CASSQFTDTQYF.

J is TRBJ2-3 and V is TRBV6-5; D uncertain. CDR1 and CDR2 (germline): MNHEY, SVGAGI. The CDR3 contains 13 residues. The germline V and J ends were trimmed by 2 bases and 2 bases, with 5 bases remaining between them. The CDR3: CASSYTYTDTQYF. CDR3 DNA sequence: TGTGCCAGCAGTTACACCTACACAGATACGCAGTATTTT.